This TCR beta chain was identified during a study of cytomegalovirus exposure and HLA in healthy donors. The germline V gene has CDR1 SGHRS and CDR2 YFSETQ. After removal of 2 bases from V and 3 bases from J, the junction contained 13 bases not matched to a gene. This CDR3 is 18 amino acids long. Clones were read by immunoSEQ multiplex PCR, and TCRdb kept only the in-frame ones, dropping some. The table has roughly 63,000 clones, around 89% seen once. The study, taken as a whole, reports: The investigators catalogued 164 TCR beta chains as cytomegalovirus-associated.

As regards this clone: What it binds is unknown.

The receptor was isolated from a young woman in good health and CMV-seronegative. This chain joins TRBV5-1 and TRBJ2-7; 11 bases are a match to TRBD2. Sequenced sample: PBMCs. The CDR3 coding sequence is TGCGCCAGCAGCTTTAGCACTAGCGGGGGCCGGAGCGTCTACGAGCAGTACTTC. Translation gives CASSFSTSGGRSVYEQYF.